The 29 T cell receptor beta chains listed next were all sequenced from one sample in a study of T-cell reconstitution after alpha-beta-depleted transplantation in children. Unique molecular identifiers featured in how the TCRbeta library was prepared. TCRdb itself ran the PCR reads through MiXCR, one entry per CDR3 protein. In the table there are about 980,000 distinct CDR3 sequences, about 29% of which are singletons. Source: PBMCs, mostly from graft donor cells, taken 360 days after TCRalphabeta/CD19-depleted stem cell transplant. The origin of the receptors is a boy in the first two years of life who had a stem cell transplant for SCID, so the T cells may come from the graft donor.

This clonotype was seen a few times. The rearrangement uses TRBV9 and TRBJ1-3; 11 bases align to TRBD1. Germline-derived CDR1 and CDR2 are SGDLS and YYNGEE. The CDR3 totals 16 residues. V was pared by 3 bases and J by 1 base, with 3 bases of the junction left unmatched. The CDR3 nucleotides are TGTGCCAGCAGCGCGAGGGACAGGGGGTCTGGAAACACCATATATTTT. Amino acids: CASSARDRGSGNTIYF.

The genes are TRBV5-1 and TRBJ2-7, with a possible D match to TRBD1 (5 bases). CDR3 size: 16 residues. Trimming took 3 bases from V and 0 from J, leaving 16 bases between them. From germline, CDR1 is SGHRS and CDR2 YFSETQ. Here the CDR3 DNA reads TGCGCCAGCAGCTGGGGCAGGCTACTCAACTCCTACGAGCAGTACTTC. Its translation: CASSWGRLLNSYEQYF.

In its sample, this clonotype was seen many times. The chain uses TRBV4-2 and TRBJ1-2; D is uncertain. The CDR3 has 14 amino acids. Germline CDR1 reads LGHNA; CDR2 reads YNFKEQ. Between the trimmed V and J ends, which lost 6 bases and 1 base, there was a span of 12 bases. CDR3 sequence (DNA): TGTGCCAGCAGAGGGTTGGATGATAACTATGGCTACACCTTC. Translating it yields CASRGLDDNYGYTF.

V and J are TRBV20-1 and TRBJ2-3, with 9 positions matching TRBD2. The CDR3 sequence is 14 residues long. Trimming at V came to 3 bases and at J to 2 bases, leaving 3 bases not matched to a gene. Germline assignment: CDR1 DFQATT and CDR2 SNEGSKA (reference sequence). The CDR3 spells CSASTSGFTDTQYF. The CDR3 DNA is TGCAGTGCTAGCACTAGCGGGTTCACAGATACGCAGTATTTT.

This clonotype came up a few times. The J gene is TRBJ2-1, the V gene TRBV2; D tentatively fits TRBD1 or TRBD2 (5 bases each). Between the trimmed V and J ends, which lost 5 bases and 6 bases, there was a span of 23 bases. CDR3 size: 17 residues. Germline CDR1 SNHLY, CDR2 FYNNEI. CDR3 loop: CASSPAWGRTRGNEQFF. In DNA form, the CDR3 reads TGTGCCAGCAGTCCGGCTTGGGGGAGAACTAGGGGCAATGAGCAGTTCTTC.

The rearrangement links TRBV27 to TRBJ2-7; possibly TRBD2 for D (7 bases). The germline CDR1 and CDR2 sequences are MNHEY and SMNVEV (reference sequence). The CDR3 consists of 15 residues. Trimming shortened V by 4 bases and J by 1 base, and 14 bases separated the two germline ends. The DNA for the CDR3 is TGTGCCAGCAGTTACGAGGGGGGGGATTCCTACGAGCAGTACTTC. Encoded protein: CASSYEGGDSYEQYF.

The DNA of the CDR3 is TGCAGTGCTAGAGAGCCCTATACAGGGGGAGATGAGCAGTTCTTC. Its protein is CSAREPYTGGDEQFF. The chain has TRBV20-1 and TRBJ2-1; 8 bases match TRBD1. The CDR3 totals 15 residues. Germline CDR1 is DFQATT and CDR2 is SNEGSKA (reference sequence). After removal of 0 bases from V and 8 bases from J, the junction contained 9 bases not matched to a gene.

This clonotype was counted a single time. This chain connects TRBV6-6 to TRBJ1-5, with D possibly being TRBD1 (5 bases). This CDR3 spans 13 amino acids. Trimming removed 2 bases at V and 9 bases at J, with 11 bases between. Germline-derived CDR1 and CDR2 are MNHNY and SVGAGI (reference sequence). The CDR3 is CASSYGGPGPQHF. As DNA, the CDR3 is TGTGCCAGCAGTTACGGGGGACCGGGGCCCCAGCATTTT.

The chain combines TRBV5-1 with TRBJ2-1, with D hard to call. In germline, CDR1 is SGHRS, CDR2 YFSETQ. The CDR3 sequence is 13 residues long. V was pared by 4 bases and J by 8 bases, with 13 bases between. The CDR3 sequence: CASSGSSGYEQFF. The CDR3 region has the DNA TGCGCCAGCAGCGGGTCCTCTGGCTATGAGCAGTTCTTC.

The chain is built from TRBV4-1 and TRBJ1-4, with 7 bases that match TRBD1. Germline loops: CDR1 MGHRA, CDR2 YSYEKL. The J segment lost 3 bases and the V segment lost 1 base, leaving 8 bases of the junction unmatched. This CDR3 comprises 17 residues. The CDR3 DNA follows: TGCGCCAGCAGCCAAGGGTATCGACAGGGCGCTAATGAAAAACTGTTTTTT. Residues: CASSQGYRQGANEKLFF.

The chain recombines TRBV12-3 or TRBV12-4 with TRBJ2-4, with D possibly being TRBD2 (6 bases). V gave up 2 bases and J gave up 0 bases, with 8 bases separating them. The CDR3 totals 15 residues. This CDR3 reads CASSLMGLAKNIQYF. The CDR3 nucleotides are TGTGCCAGCAGTTTAATGGGACTAGCCAAAAACATTCAGTACTTC.

A few counts support this clonotype. The rearrangement joins TRBV7-9 to TRBJ2-7, with D possibly being TRBD2 (6 bases). Germline V gives CDR1 SEHNR, CDR2 FQNEAQ (reference sequence). V shed 5 bases and J shed 3 bases, with 11 bases lying between them. This CDR3 comprises 13 residues. The CDR3 DNA reads as TGTGCCAGCAGCCAGCGGGCCGACTACGAGCAGTACTTC. Its protein is CASSQRADYEQYF.

This clonotype was seen a handful of times. This chain joins TRBV19 and TRBJ1-1, with TRBD1 as a possible D gene (5 bases). The CDR3 contains 16 residues. V gave up 3 bases and J gave up 0 bases, with 14 bases separating them. The germline gives CDR1 LNHDA, CDR2 SQIVND (reference sequence). CDR3 coding DNA: TGTGCCAGTAGTATGGGACCGGGACCGATGAACACTGAAGCTTTCTTT. It encodes CASSMGPGPMNTEAFF.

This clonotype appeared once. The chain has TRBV12-3 or TRBV12-4 and TRBJ2-7; tentatively, D is TRBD1 (5 bases). The V gene lost 3 bases and the J gene lost 7 bases, with 13 bases spanning the gap. This CDR3 has 13 residues. The CDR3 protein is CASSFWQGEEQYF. In DNA, the CDR3 is TGTGCCAGCAGTTTCTGGCAGGGCGAGGAGCAGTACTTC.

This chain connects TRBV20-1 to TRBJ1-1, with 7 bases aligning to TRBD1. With 3 bases clipped from V and 6 bases from J, the junction kept 7 bases outside the gene matches. Germline CDR1 is DFQATT and CDR2 is SNEGSKA (reference sequence). The CDR3 is made up of 13 amino acids. CDR3 region: CSASKGADPEAFF. The CDR3 coding sequence is TGCAGTGCTAGTAAGGGGGCAGACCCTGAAGCTTTCTTT.

This clonotype was found a few times. J is TRBJ2-3 and V is TRBV29-1; D is ambiguous. Germline V gene data show CDR1 as SQVTM and CDR2 as ANQGSEA. Trimming removed 1 base from V and 4 bases from J, with 12 bases in between. The CDR3 has 14 residues. The CDR3 is CSVEVHGWADTQYF. The CDR3 DNA sequence: TGCAGCGTTGAAGTGCACGGGTGGGCAGATACGCAGTATTTT.

Comments on this clonotype: Given a much more abundant clone one base away, this may be a read error. V usage is TRBV15 and J usage is TRBJ2-3, with a tentative D call TRBD1 (5 bases). The CDR3 covers 14 residues. The germline V gene has CDR1 LNHNV and CDR2 YYDKDF (reference sequence). CDR3 sequence: CATIRGQSTDTQYF. The CDR3 DNA reads TGTGCCACCATCAGAGGACAAAGCACAGATACGCAGTATTTT.

This clonotype was detected only a few times. This chain uses TRBV6-5 with TRBJ2-5, with 12 bases identical to TRBD2. CDR3 size: 16 residues. CDR1 MNHEY and CDR2 SVGAGI come from the germline V gene. With V trimmed by 2 bases and J by 10 bases, 11 bases remained unmatched. CDR3 sequence: CASSYRGLAGGIDQYF. The CDR3 nucleotides read TGTGCCAGCAGTTACAGAGGTCTAGCGGGGGGGATCGACCAGTACTTC.

The chain joins TRBV20-1 to TRBJ2-3, with TRBD2 as a possible D gene (7 bases). The CDR3 runs to 17 residues. V lost 2 bases to trimming and J lost 1 base, with 19 bases between them. CDR1 DFQATT and CDR2 SNEGSKA come from the germline V gene (reference sequence). This CDR3 is CSARRPHGGAGTDTQYF. CDR3 nucleotide sequence: TGCAGTGCTAGAAGACCCCATGGGGGGGCGGGCACAGATACGCAGTATTTT.

The sample holds many counts of this clonotype. CDR3 bases: TGTGCCAGCAGTCAGCGGGGGGGTCACAATGAGCAGTTCTTC. Translated, it gives CASSQRGGHNEQFF. The J gene is TRBJ2-1, the V gene TRBV7-3, with 10 bases fitting TRBD2. The CDR3 sequence is 14 residues long. Trimming at V came to 6 bases and at J to 5 bases, leaving 4 bases not matched to a gene. Germline V CDR1 and CDR2: SGHTA, FQGTGA.

This clonotype was found a few times. The V and J genes are TRBV7-9 and TRBJ1-4; unclear D gene. Germline CDR1 SEHNR, CDR2 FQNEAQ (reference sequence). V lost 4 bases to trimming and J lost 2 bases, with 14 bases between them. This CDR3 region has 16 residues. In DNA form, the CDR3 reads TGTGCCAGCAGCTCCCTCACCCACGGTACTAATGAAAAACTGTTTTTT. This encodes CASSSLTHGTNEKLFF.

The CDR3 DNA follows: TGTGCCAGCAGTTCGTACCGGAAAGAGACCCAGTACTTC. It yields the protein CASSSYRKETQYF. The V gene is TRBV12-3 or TRBV12-4, the J gene TRBJ2-5; D unresolved. This CDR3 is built from 13 residues. V dropped 4 bases and J dropped 3 bases, with 9 bases sitting between them.

This clonotype turned up a few times. This chain connects TRBV29-1 to TRBJ2-1; 7 bases match TRBD2. The CDR3 is made up of 14 amino acids. V shed 8 bases, J shed 6 bases, and the junction held 13 bases outside the gene matches. Germline CDR1 and CDR2: SQVTM and ANQGSEA. CDR3 protein: CSSGGRPNPNEQFF. The CDR3 DNA reads as TGCAGCTCGGGGGGTAGGCCGAATCCCAATGAGCAGTTCTTC.

The genes are TRBV2 and TRBJ1-1, with D unclear. The germline V gene has CDR1 SNHLY and CDR2 FYNNEI. The CDR3 covers 14 residues. V was cut by 2 bases and J by 2 bases, with 9 bases left in between. CDR3 loop: CASSERRANTEAFF. For the CDR3, the DNA is TGTGCCAGCAGTGAAAGGAGAGCCAACACTGAAGCTTTCTTT. The full variable domain, completed using reference TRBV2 and TRBJ1-1, is EPEVTQTPSHQVTQMGQEVILRCVPISNHLYFYWYRQILGQKVEFLVSFYNNEISEKSEIFDDQFSVERPDGSNFTLKIRSTKLEDSAMYFCASSERRANTEAFFGQGTRLTVV.

This clonotype was counted between two and nine times. CDR3 residues: CASSLAWAAAYEQYF. The CDR3 nucleotides read TGCGCCAGCAGCTTGGCCTGGGCAGCAGCCTACGAGCAGTACTTC. The chain has TRBV5-1 and TRBJ2-7; D uncertain. There are 15 residues in the CDR3. Germline assignment: CDR1 SGHRS and CDR2 YFSETQ. V was pared by 0 bases and J by 2 bases, with 12 bases between.

V is TRBV28 and J is TRBJ1-5; D uncertain. Trimming pared 2 bases from V and 0 bases from J, leaving 20 bases between. The CDR3 is 19 residues long. Germline values: CDR1 MDHEN, CDR2 SYDVKM. This chain's CDR3 is CASSLGPFGRLTSNQPQHF. CDR3 nucleotides: TGTGCCAGCAGTTTAGGGCCCTTTGGACGACTGACTAGCAATCAGCCCCAGCATTTT.

This clonotype was detected only a few times. The chain combines TRBV15 with TRBJ1-6; no definite D call. The CDR3 runs 17 residues. CDR1 is LNHNV, CDR2 YYDKDF, per germline (reference sequence). V shed 2 bases and J shed 7 bases, with 18 bases lying between them. CDR3 coding DNA: TGTGCCACCAGCAGAAGCAGACAAGGGCTAGGGAATTCACCCCTCCACTTT. Protein: CATSRSRQGLGNSPLHF.

The chain couples TRBV18 to TRBJ1-6; unclear D gene. Looked up from germline, CDR1 is KGHSH and CDR2 is LQKENI. V was cut by 3 bases and J by 4 bases, with 7 bases left in between. This CDR3 is 14 amino acids long. CDR3 sequence: CASSPSAYNSPLHF. DNA for the CDR3: TGTGCCAGCTCACCGAGTGCGTATAATTCACCCCTCCACTTT.

This clonotype came up a few times. The V call is TRBV28, the J call TRBJ1-5; 8 nucleotides align to TRBD1. The CDR3 extends over 16 amino acids. Trimming removed 7 bases from V and 4 bases from J; junction bases left unmatched: 12. The germline gives CDR1 MDHEN, CDR2 SYDVKM. In DNA form, the CDR3 reads TGTGCCAGCACCGAGGGAAGGACAGGGATGAATCAGCCCCAGCATTTT. This codes for CASTEGRTGMNQPQHF.